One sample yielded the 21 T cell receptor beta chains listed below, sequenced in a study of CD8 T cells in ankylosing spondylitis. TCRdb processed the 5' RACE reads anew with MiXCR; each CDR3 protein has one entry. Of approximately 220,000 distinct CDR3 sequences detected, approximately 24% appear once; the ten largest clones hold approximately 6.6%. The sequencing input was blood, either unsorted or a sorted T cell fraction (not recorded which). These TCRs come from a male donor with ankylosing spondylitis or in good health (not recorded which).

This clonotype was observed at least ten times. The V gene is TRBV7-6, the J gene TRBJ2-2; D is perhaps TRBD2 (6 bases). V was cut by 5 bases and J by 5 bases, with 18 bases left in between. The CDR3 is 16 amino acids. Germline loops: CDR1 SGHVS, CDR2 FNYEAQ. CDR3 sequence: CASSPRSGDRTGELFF. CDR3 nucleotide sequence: TGTGCCAGCAGCCCTCGGTCGGGAGATCGGACCGGGGAGCTGTTTTTT.

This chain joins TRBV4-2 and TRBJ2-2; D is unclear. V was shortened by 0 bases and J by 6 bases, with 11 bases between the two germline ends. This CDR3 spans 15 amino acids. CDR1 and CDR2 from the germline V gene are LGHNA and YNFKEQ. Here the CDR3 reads CASSQDDELPGELFF. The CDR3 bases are TGTGCCAGCAGCCAAGATGATGAGCTTCCCGGGGAGCTGTTTTTT.

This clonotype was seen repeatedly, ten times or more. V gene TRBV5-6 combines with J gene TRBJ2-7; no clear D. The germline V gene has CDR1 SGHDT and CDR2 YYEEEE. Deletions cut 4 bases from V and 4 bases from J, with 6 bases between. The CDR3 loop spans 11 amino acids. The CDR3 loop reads CASSTLYEQYF. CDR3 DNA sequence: TGTGCCAGCAGCACCTTATACGAGCAGTACTTC.

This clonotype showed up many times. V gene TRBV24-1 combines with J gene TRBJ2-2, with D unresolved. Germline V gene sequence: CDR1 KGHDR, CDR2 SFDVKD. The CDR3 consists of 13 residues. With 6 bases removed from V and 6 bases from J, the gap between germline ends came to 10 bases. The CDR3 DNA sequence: TGTGCCACCAGTCATGGCTCCTCCGGGGAGCTGTTTTTT. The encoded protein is CATSHGSSGELFF.

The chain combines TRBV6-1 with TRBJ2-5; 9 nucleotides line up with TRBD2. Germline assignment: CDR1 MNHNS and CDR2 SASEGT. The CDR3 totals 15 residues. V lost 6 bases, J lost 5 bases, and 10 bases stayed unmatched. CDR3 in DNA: TGTGCCAGCAGGGGTAGCGGGAGCCGCGCGGAGACCCAGTACTTC. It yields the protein CASRGSGSRAETQYF.

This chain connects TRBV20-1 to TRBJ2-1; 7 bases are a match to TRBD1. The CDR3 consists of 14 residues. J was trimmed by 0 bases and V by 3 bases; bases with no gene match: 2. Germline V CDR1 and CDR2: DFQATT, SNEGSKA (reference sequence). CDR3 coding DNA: TGCAGTGCTAGTAACAGGGGCTCCTACAATGAGCAGTTCTTC. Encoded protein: CSASNRGSYNEQFF.

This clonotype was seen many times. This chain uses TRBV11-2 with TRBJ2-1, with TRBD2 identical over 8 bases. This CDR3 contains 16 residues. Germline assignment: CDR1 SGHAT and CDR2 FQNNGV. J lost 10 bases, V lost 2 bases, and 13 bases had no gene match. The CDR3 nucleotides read TGTGCCAGCAGCTTAAATTCAGCGGGGGCCCTGAGGGAGCAGTTCTTC. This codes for CASSLNSAGALREQFF.

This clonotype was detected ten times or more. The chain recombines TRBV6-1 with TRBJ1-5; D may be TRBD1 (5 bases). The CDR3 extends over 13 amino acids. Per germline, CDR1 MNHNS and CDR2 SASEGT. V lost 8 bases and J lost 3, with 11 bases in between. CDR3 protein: CASRAGFNQPQHF. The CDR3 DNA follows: TGTGCCAGCCGCGCAGGGTTCAATCAGCCCCAGCATTTT.

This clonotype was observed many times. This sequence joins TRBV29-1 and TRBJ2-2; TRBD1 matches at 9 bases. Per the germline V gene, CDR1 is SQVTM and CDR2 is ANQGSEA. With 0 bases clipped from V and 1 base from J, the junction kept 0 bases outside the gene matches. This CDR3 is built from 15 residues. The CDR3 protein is CSVEEGQGNTGELFF. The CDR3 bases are TGCAGCGTTGAAGAGGGACAGGGGAACACCGGGGAGCTGTTTTTT.

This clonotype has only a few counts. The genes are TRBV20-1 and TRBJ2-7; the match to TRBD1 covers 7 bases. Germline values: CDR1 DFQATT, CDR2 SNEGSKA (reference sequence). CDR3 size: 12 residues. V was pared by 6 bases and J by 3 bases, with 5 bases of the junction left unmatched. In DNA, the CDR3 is TGCAGTGCCATGGGACAGTACTACGAGCAGTACTTC. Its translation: CSAMGQYYEQYF.

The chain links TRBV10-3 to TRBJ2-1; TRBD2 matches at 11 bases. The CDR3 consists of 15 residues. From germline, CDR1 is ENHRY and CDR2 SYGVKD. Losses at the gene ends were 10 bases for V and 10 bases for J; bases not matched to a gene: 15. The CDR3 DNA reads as TGTGCCACCCTGAGGCAACTAGCGGGAGCTGTCGAGCAGTTCTTC. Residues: CATLRQLAGAVEQFF.

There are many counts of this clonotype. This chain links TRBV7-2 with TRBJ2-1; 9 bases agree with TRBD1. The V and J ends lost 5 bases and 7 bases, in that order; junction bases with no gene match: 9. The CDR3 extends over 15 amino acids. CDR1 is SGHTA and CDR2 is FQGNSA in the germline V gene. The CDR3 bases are TGTGCCAGCAGCCCGGGGACAGGGATGGGGAATGAGCAGTTCTTC. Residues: CASSPGTGMGNEQFF.

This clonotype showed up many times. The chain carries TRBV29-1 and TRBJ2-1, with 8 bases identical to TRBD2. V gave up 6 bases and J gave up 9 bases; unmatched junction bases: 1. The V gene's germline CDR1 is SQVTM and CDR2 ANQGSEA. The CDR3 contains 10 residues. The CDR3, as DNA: TGCAGCGTGGGACTAGGTGAGCAGTTCTTC. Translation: CSVGLGEQFF.

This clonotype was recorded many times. Here the CDR3 DNA reads TGCAGTGCTAGTAGTGGGACTAATCAGCCCCAGCATTTT. The encoded protein is CSASSGTNQPQHF. The chain combines TRBV20-1 with TRBJ1-5; a weak D match, TRBD1 (5 bases). CDR3 length: 13 amino acids. Per germline, CDR1 DFQATT and CDR2 SNEGSKA (reference sequence). The V and J ends lost 3 bases and 4 bases respectively, with 10 bases between them.

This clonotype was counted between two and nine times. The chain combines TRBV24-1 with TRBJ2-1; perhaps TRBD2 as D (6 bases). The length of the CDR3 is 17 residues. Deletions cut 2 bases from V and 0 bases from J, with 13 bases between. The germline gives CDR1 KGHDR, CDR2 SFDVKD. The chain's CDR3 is CATSDSGGKGSYNEQFF. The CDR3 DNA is TGTGCCACCAGTGATTCAGGCGGGAAAGGCTCCTACAATGAGCAGTTCTTC.

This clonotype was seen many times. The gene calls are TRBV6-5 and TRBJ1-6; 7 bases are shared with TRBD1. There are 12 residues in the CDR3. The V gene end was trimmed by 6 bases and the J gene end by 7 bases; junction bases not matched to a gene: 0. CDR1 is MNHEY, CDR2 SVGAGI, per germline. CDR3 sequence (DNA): TGTGCCAGCAGGACAGGGAATTCACCCCTCCACTTT. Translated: CASRTGNSPLHF.

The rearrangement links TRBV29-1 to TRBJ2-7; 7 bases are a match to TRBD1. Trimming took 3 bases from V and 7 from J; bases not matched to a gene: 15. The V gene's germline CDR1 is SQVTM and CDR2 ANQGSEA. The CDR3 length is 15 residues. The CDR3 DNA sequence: TGCAGCGTTGAGCTCCCGACAGGGTGGGAGACGGAGCAGTACTTC. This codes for CSVELPTGWETEQYF.

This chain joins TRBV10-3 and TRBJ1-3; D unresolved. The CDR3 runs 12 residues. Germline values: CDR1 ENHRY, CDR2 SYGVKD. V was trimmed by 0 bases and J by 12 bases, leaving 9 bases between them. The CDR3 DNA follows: TGTGCCATCAGTGAGTCAACCCATGGCATATATTTT. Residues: CAISESTHGIYF.

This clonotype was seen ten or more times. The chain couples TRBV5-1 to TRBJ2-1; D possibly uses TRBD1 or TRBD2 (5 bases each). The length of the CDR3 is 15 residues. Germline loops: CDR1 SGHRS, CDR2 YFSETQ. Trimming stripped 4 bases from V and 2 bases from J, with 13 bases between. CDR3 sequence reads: CASSRARGAYNEQFF. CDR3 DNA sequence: TGCGCCAGCAGCCGCGCGAGAGGGGCCTACAATGAGCAGTTCTTC.

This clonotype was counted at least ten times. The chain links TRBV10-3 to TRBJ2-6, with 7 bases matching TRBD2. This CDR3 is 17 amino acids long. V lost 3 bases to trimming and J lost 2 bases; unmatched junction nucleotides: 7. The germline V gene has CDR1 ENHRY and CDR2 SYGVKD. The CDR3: CAISDWGGTTGANVLTF. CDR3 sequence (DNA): TGTGCCATCAGTGATTGGGGGGGAACCACTGGGGCCAACGTCCTGACTTTC.

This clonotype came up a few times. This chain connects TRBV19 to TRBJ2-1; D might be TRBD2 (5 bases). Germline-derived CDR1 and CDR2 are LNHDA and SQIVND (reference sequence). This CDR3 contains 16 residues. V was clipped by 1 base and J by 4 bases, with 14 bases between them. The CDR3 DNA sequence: TGTGCCAGTAGTATAGTAGGTCTAGCAGAATACAATGAGCAGTTCTTC. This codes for CASSIVGLAEYNEQFF. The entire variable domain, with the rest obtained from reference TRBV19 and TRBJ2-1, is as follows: DGGITQSPKYLFRKEGQNVTLSCEQNLNHDAMYWYRQDPGQGLRLIYYSQIVNDFQKGDIAEGYSVSREKKESFPLTVTSAQKNPTAFYLCASSIVGLAEYNEQFFGPGTRLTVL.